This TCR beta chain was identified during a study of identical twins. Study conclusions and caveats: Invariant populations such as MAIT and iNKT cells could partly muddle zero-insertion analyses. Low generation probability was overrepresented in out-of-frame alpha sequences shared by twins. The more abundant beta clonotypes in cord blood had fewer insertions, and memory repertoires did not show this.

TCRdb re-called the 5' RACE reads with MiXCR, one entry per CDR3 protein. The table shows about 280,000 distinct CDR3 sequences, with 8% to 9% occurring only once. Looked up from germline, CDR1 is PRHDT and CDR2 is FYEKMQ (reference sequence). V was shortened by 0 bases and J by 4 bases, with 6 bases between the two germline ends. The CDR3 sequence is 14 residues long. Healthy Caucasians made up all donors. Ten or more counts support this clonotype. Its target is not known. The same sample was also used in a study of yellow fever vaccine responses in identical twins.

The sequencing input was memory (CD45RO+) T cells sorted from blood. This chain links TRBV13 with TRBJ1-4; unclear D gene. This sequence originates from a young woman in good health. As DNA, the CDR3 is TGTGCCAGCAGCTTAGGGGGCCGTAATGAAAAACTGTTTTTT. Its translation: CASSLGGRNEKLFF.